Below, 3 T cell receptor beta chains from the same sample are listed, as sequenced in a study of OX40 agonist ivuxolimab in advanced cancers. The table came from immunoSEQ multiplex PCR; TCRdb's copy has only in-frame clones and leaves some out. Of more than 85,000 clones detected, around 90% appear once; the ten largest clones hold 0.27%. This material consisted of CD4+ or CD8+ T cells sorted from blood, taken in a trial of the OX40 agonist ivuxolimab. These receptors were collected from an adult with an advanced solid tumor such as melanoma, head and neck, liver or kidney cancer.

V and J are TRBV9 and TRBJ1-3, with TRBD1 identical over 7 bases. The CDR3 is made up of 15 amino acids. Looked up from germline, CDR1 is SGDLS and CDR2 is YYNGEE. V was pared by 2 bases and J by 4 bases, with 6 bases of the junction left unmatched. CDR3 sequence (DNA): TGTGCCAGCAGCGTTCAGGGGGTGTACGGAAACACCATATATTTT. Protein sequence: CASSVQGVYGNTIYF.

This chain uses TRBV14 with TRBJ2-7, with 11 bases fitting TRBD2. The CDR3 covers 16 residues. Looked up from germline, CDR1 is SGHDN and CDR2 is FVKESK. V lost 2 bases to trimming and J lost 4 bases; unmatched junction nucleotides: 7. The CDR3 loop is CASSQFTSGSGYEQYF. The CDR3 bases are TGTGCCAGCAGCCAATTTACTAGCGGGAGTGGGTACGAGCAGTACTTC.

This chain links TRBV29-1 with TRBJ2-5; weak D call: TRBD1 (5 bases). Germline V gives CDR1 SQVTM, CDR2 ANQGSEA. This CDR3 contains 14 residues. Trimming left V 3 bases short and J 2 bases short, with 13 bases between. CDR3 sequence: CSVDAGPTQETQYF. The CDR3 DNA sequence: TGCAGCGTTGATGCAGGGCCAACTCAAGAGACCCAGTACTTC.